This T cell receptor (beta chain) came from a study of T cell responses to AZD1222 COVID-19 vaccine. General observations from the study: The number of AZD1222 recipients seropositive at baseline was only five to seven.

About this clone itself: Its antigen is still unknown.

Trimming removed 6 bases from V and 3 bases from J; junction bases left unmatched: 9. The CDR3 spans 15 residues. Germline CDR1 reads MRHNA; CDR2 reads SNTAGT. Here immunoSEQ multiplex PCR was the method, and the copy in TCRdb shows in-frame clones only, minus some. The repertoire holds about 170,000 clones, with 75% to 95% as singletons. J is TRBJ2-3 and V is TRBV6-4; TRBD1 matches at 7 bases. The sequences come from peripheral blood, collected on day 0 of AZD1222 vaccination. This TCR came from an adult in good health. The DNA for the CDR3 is TGTGCCAGCAGAGTAACGGGACAGATGACAGATACGCAGTATTTT. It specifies CASRVTGQMTDTQYF.